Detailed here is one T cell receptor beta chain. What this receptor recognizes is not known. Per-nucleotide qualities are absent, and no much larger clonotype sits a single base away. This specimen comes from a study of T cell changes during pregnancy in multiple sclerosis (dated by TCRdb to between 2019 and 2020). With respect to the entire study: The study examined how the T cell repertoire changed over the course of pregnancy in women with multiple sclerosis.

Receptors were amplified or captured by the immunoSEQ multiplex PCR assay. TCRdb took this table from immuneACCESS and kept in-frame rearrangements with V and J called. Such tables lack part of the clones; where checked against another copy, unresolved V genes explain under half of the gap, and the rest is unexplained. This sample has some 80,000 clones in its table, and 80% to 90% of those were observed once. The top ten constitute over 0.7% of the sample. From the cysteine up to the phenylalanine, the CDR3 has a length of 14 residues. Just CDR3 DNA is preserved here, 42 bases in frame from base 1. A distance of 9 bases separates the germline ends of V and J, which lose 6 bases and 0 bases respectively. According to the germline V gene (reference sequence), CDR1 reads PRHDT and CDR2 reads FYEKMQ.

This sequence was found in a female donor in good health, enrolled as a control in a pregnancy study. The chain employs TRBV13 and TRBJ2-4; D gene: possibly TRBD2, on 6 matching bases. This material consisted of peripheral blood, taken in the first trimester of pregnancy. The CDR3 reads CASSMGLAKNIQYF. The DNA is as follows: TGTGCCAGCAGTATGGGACTAGCCAAAAACATTCAGTACTTC.